The next 10 T cell receptor beta chains were all read from a single sample in a study of cytomegalovirus exposure and HLA in healthy donors. Sequenced by immunoSEQ multiplex PCR; TCRdb stores in-frame clones only, minus some. Here the sample spans over 100,000 clones, 80% to 90% being singletons. The sequenced sample was PBMCs. The receptors here all came from a woman aged 18-29 years in good health and CMV-seronegative.

V and J are TRBV6-6 and TRBJ2-2, with 10 bases matching TRBD2. The germline V gene has CDR1 MNHNY and CDR2 SVGAGI (reference sequence). Losses at the gene ends were 6 bases for V and 7 bases for J; bases not matched to a gene: 8. The CDR3 length is 15 residues. The chain's CDR3 is CASRILAGGDGELFF. In nucleotides, the CDR3 is TGTGCCAGCAGAATATTAGCGGGGGGTGACGGGGAGCTGTTTTTT.

J is TRBJ2-1 and V is TRBV5-4; the match to TRBD1 covers 10 bases. Germline V gene sequence: CDR1 SGHNT, CDR2 YYREEE (reference sequence). Trimming removed 0 bases from V and 10 bases from J; junction bases left unmatched: 10. This CDR3 spans 16 amino acids. This CDR3 is CASSLAGTGALFEQFF. CDR3 DNA sequence: TGTGCCAGCAGCTTGGCGGGGACAGGGGCGCTCTTCGAGCAGTTCTTC.

The rearrangement uses TRBV2 and TRBJ1-1; D uncertain. The ends were cut back, 7 bases at V and 0 bases at J, with 12 bases in the middle. The CDR3 length is 14 residues. CDR1 and CDR2 from the germline V gene are SNHLY and FYNNEI. In nucleotides, the CDR3 is TGTGCCAGCATGAGAGGAGGAATGAACACTGAAGCTTTCTTT. Translated: CASMRGGMNTEAFF.

This chain links TRBV6-1 with TRBJ1-2; 7 bases map to TRBD1. CDR3 length: 14 residues. Germline loops: CDR1 MNHNS, CDR2 SASEGT. After removal of 10 bases from V and 4 bases from J, the junction contained 12 bases not matched to a gene. The CDR3 spells CATMIGGDSYGYTF. The CDR3 DNA reads as TGTGCCACCATGATTGGTGGGGACAGCTATGGCTACACCTTC.

The chain joins TRBV6-5 to TRBJ1-1; tentatively, D is TRBD1 (5 bases). Germline CDR1 is MNHEY and CDR2 is SVGAGI. This CDR3 spans 15 amino acids. V shed 0 bases and J shed 5 bases, with 13 bases lying between them. CDR3 residues: CASSYSDGGWTEAFF. CDR3 nucleotides: TGTGCCAGCAGTTACTCGGACGGGGGGTGGACTGAAGCTTTCTTT.

The V gene is TRBV5-4, the J gene TRBJ1-2; D is unclear. The CDR3 extends over 13 amino acids. The germline V gene has CDR1 SGHNT and CDR2 YYREEE (reference sequence). Trimming removed 4 bases at V and 0 bases at J, with 7 bases between. CDR3 sequence reads: CASSTVPNYGYTF. In nucleotides, the CDR3 is TGTGCCAGCAGCACGGTGCCTAACTATGGCTACACCTTC.

This sequence joins TRBV7-6 and TRBJ2-3; no reliable D call. The V gene's germline CDR1 is SGHVS and CDR2 FNYEAQ. There are 14 residues in the CDR3. Trimming shortened V by 1 base and J by 2 bases, and 7 bases separated the two germline ends. CDR3 sequence: CASSLESATDTQYF. CDR3 nucleotides: TGTGCCAGCAGCTTAGAGAGCGCCACAGATACGCAGTATTTT.

A note on this clone: This sample also contains other DNA sequences that code for the same CDR3. The J gene is TRBJ1-1, the V gene TRBV5-1, with 9 bases matching TRBD1. The CDR3 extends over 14 amino acids. The J segment lost 2 bases and the V segment lost 4 bases, leaving 3 bases of the junction unmatched. Germline V lookup: CDR1 SGHRS, CDR2 YFSETQ. CDR3 nucleotide sequence: TGCGCCAGCAGCCTGGACAGGGGTAACACTGAAGCTTTCTTT. It yields the protein CASSLDRGNTEAFF. The variable domain in full, completed from reference TRBV5-1 and TRBJ1-1, reads KAGVTQTPRYLIKTRGQQVTLSCSPISGHRSVSWYQQTPGQGLQFLFEYFSETQRNKGNFPGRFSGRQFSNSRSEMNVSTLELGDSALYLCASSLDRGNTEAFFGQGTRLTVV.

This sequence joins TRBV7-9 and TRBJ1-2; 8 bases match TRBD1. CDR1 and CDR2 (germline): SEHNR, FQNEAQ (reference sequence). The CDR3 spans 13 residues. V dropped 1 base and J dropped 8; count of bases not matched to a gene: 3. The CDR3 sequence: CASSLGGTGGYTF. The CDR3 region has the DNA TGTGCCAGCAGCTTAGGAGGGACAGGCGGCTACACCTTC.

The J gene is TRBJ1-5, the V gene TRBV21-1; TRBD1, as called in the table, went unchecked against the DNA. TRBV21-1 is tagged as a pseudogene. The CDR3 spans 14 residues. The CDR3 coding sequence is TGTGCCAGCAGCAATGGGTGGGCGCATCAGCCCCAGCATTTT. Its translation is CASSNGWAHQPQHF.